The 11 T cell receptor beta chains reported below all come from one sample, sequenced in a study of blood T cell repertoires in COVID-19. TCRdb's copy holds only in-frame clones and misses some; the assay was immunoSEQ multiplex PCR. The repertoire has about 120,000 clones, around 88% of them found once; the top ten carry over 15%. The sample was peripheral blood. These TCRs come from a human donor with acute or convalescent COVID-19. The donor label of this sample is uncertain.

The chain uses TRBV19 and TRBJ1-3, with D possibly matching TRBD1 (6 bases). Germline CDR1 is LNHDA and CDR2 is SQIVND (reference sequence). V lost 7 bases and J 0 bases, leaving 10 bases between the germline ends. There are 14 residues in the CDR3. The CDR3 region has the DNA TGTGCCAGTATGGACAGCCCCTCTGGAAACACCATATATTTT. Translating gives CASMDSPSGNTIYF.

The chain is built from TRBV28 and TRBJ1-5, with unresolved D. The germline CDR1 and CDR2 sequences are MDHEN and SYDVKM. Trimming took 6 bases from V and 5 from J, leaving 14 bases between them. CDR3 size: 14 residues. The CDR3, as DNA: TGTGCCAGCAGCGAGAGCAGGATTTATCAGCCCCAGCATTTT. Its translation is CASSESRIYQPQHF.

The rearrangement uses TRBV4-2 and TRBJ2-5; 13 bases agree with TRBD2. The CDR3 spans 19 residues. V dropped 0 bases and J dropped 5; count of bases not matched to a gene: 12. Germline CDR1 LGHNA, CDR2 YNFKEQ. The CDR3 region is CASSQDQALAGGQGETQYF. The CDR3 DNA is TGTGCCAGCAGCCAAGACCAGGCACTAGCGGGGGGGCAGGGGGAGACCCAGTACTTC.

This clone was recorded a few times. The gene calls are TRBV4-3 and TRBJ2-1, with 13 bases lining up with TRBD2. Germline CDR1 is LGHNA and CDR2 is YSLEER. Germline trimming cut 4 bases from V and 5 bases from J; bases unmatched to any gene: 23. The CDR3 runs to 22 residues. The CDR3 region is CASSPGSGRLAGGLRINNEQFF. The CDR3 bases are TGCGCCAGCAGCCCCGGGAGTGGCAGACTAGCGGGGGGCCTTAGGATAAACAATGAGCAGTTCTTC.

This clone was observed a single time. This chain connects TRBV7-2 to TRBJ2-5, with 7 bases that match TRBD1. V shed 4 bases and J 0 bases; nucleotides not matched to a gene: 5. This CDR3 has 15 amino acids. Germline V lookup: CDR1 SGHTA, CDR2 FQGNSA. CDR3 loop: CASSYNTGDQETQYF. The CDR3 DNA reads as TGTGCCAGCAGCTATAATACAGGGGACCAAGAGACCCAGTACTTC.

The J gene is TRBJ2-3, the V gene TRBV7-2, with TRBD2 as a possible D gene (5 bases). The germline CDR1 and CDR2 sequences are SGHTA and FQGNSA. CDR3 length: 15 amino acids. V was pared by 1 base and J by 0 bases, with 8 bases between. The chain's CDR3 is CASSLVGGSTDTQYF. The CDR3 DNA sequence: TGTGCCAGCAGCTTAGTTGGCGGGAGCACAGATACGCAGTATTTT.

The chain couples TRBV2 to TRBJ2-1; TRBD2 agrees at 15 bases. V lost 5 bases, J lost 3 bases, and 8 bases stayed unmatched. Germline V gives CDR1 SNHLY, CDR2 FYNNEI. CDR3 length: 18 amino acids. The CDR3 region has the DNA TGTGCCAGCAGTACCGGACTAGCGGGGGGGCCCCTCTACAATGAGCAGTTCTTC. Translated, it gives CASSTGLAGGPLYNEQFF. The full variable domain, its missing parts supplied by reference TRBV2 and TRBJ2-1, is EPEVTQTPSHQVTQMGQEVILRCVPISNHLYFYWYRQILGQKVEFLVSFYNNEISEKSEIFDDQFSVERPDGSNFTLKIRSTKLEDSAMYFCASSTGLAGGPLYNEQFFGPGTRLTVL.

This clone showed up just once. The J gene is TRBJ2-7, the V gene TRBV18, with D perhaps TRBD1 (5 bases). Germline assignment: CDR1 KGHSH and CDR2 LQKENI. The length of the CDR3 is 15 residues. V lost 5 bases and J 0 bases, leaving 14 bases between the germline ends. The CDR3 protein is CASSETQASSYEQYF. The CDR3 DNA follows: TGTGCCAGCTCAGAAACACAGGCGAGCTCCTACGAGCAGTACTTC. Drawing the rest from reference TRBV18 and TRBJ2-7, the complete variable domain is NAGVMQNPRHLVRRRGQEARLRCSPMKGHSHVYWYRQLPEEGLKFMVYLQKENIIDESGMPKERFSAEFPKEGPSILRIQQVVRGDSAAYFCASSETQASSYEQYFGPGTRLTVT.

This clone was seen just once. The chain has TRBV2 and TRBJ2-5, with a tentative D call TRBD1 (6 bases). V dropped 8 bases and J dropped 3 bases, with 10 bases sitting between them. The CDR3 extends over 12 amino acids. The germline V gene has CDR1 SNHLY and CDR2 FYNNEI. In nucleotides, the CDR3 is TGTGCCAGCGGACAGACTGAAGAGACCCAGTACTTC. This translates into CASGQTEETQYF. The whole variable domain, filled in from reference TRBV2 and TRBJ2-5, reads EPEVTQTPSHQVTQMGQEVILRCVPISNHLYFYWYRQILGQKVEFLVSFYNNEISEKSEIFDDQFSVERPDGSNFTLKIRSTKLEDSAMYFCASGQTEETQYFGPGTRLLVL.

V gene TRBV28 combines with J gene TRBJ1-2; possibly TRBD1 for D (6 bases). The CDR3 covers 17 residues. The germline gives CDR1 MDHEN, CDR2 SYDVKM. V lost 2 bases and J 7 bases, leaving 23 bases between the germline ends. The CDR3 reads CASSLPKAGGAGGGYTF. The DNA of the CDR3 is TGTGCCAGCAGTTTACCAAAGGCTGGGGGCGCCGGTGGTGGCTACACCTTC.

This sequence joins TRBV9 and TRBJ2-1; 9 bases are a match to TRBD1. Per germline, CDR1 SGDLS and CDR2 YYNGEE. CDR3 length: 15 residues. The ends lost 2 bases at V and 1 base at J; junction bases unmatched: 1. Here the CDR3 reads CASSVGQGSYNEQFF. For the CDR3, the DNA is TGTGCCAGCAGCGTGGGACAGGGTTCCTACAATGAGCAGTTCTTC.